The present T cell receptor (beta chain) was sequenced within a study of shared clonotypes between healthy human individuals. Whole-study results and caveats: Relative to memory subsets, naive subsets generally showed larger estimated richness. Between a handful of donors, naive CD4 clonotypes were shared at a level of roughly 5.5%.

The germline gives CDR1 SGHRS, CDR2 YFSETQ. This CDR3 is 16 amino acids long. Trimming cost V 4 bases and J 0 bases, with 14 bases left between them. As concerns this clone: Its antigen is currently unknown.

The repertoire was sequenced with immunoSEQ multiplex PCR; TCRdb's copy has only in-frame clones and lacks some. The sample carries about 2.1 million clones, just over 90% recorded once. In the naive CD8 group, cells lacked CD45RO and were positively selected for CCR7, so terminally differentiated effector memory CD45RA+ cells were left out. Nashville, Tennessee was home to all donors, each a Caucasian adult. The chain recombines TRBV5-1 with TRBJ2-1; a weak D match, TRBD2 (6 bases). Sample: naive CD8+ T cells from PBMCs. The clonotype comes from a man aged 18-30 years in good health. Some clones in this sample may be carry-over from other donors' samples. Here the CDR3 reads CASSQRLGSSYNEQFF. As DNA, the CDR3 is TGCGCCAGCAGCCAGAGACTAGGAAGCTCCTACAATGAGCAGTTCTTC.